The 8 T cell receptor beta chains presented below share a single source sample, sequenced in a study of PD-L1 blockade in urothelial cancer. TCRdb keeps only in-frame clones here, not all; method: immunoSEQ multiplex PCR. This repertoire shows 70,000 to 90,000 clones, roughly 82% found once; its top ten account for more than 8%. Sample: PBMCs, taken around atezolizumab (anti-PD-L1) treatment. Every receptor here comes from a man in his 70s with urothelial cancer.

This clone was seen just once. The J gene is TRBJ2-7, the V gene TRBV19; the D gene is possibly TRBD1 (6 bases). CDR1 is LNHDA and CDR2 is SQIVND in the germline V gene (reference sequence). V gave up 8 bases and J gave up 3 bases, with 20 bases separating them. The CDR3 loop spans 15 amino acids. CDR3 sequence reads: CASRPGQGSDYEQYF. CDR3 bases: TGTGCCAGTCGGCCGGGGCAGGGGAGCGACTACGAGCAGTACTTC.

The rearrangement uses TRBV5-6 and TRBJ1-6; D remains ambiguous. The CDR3 consists of 12 residues. The V end lost 4 bases, the J end lost 10 bases, and 9 bases lay between the germline ends. CDR1 SGHDT and CDR2 YYEEEE come from the germline V gene. This CDR3 is CASSHSGSPLHF. CDR3 DNA: TGTGCCAGCAGCCACTCGGGGTCACCCCTCCACTTT.

This clone appeared a single time. This chain joins TRBV9 and TRBJ1-6, with a possible D match to TRBD1 (5 bases). Germline V lookup: CDR1 SGDLS, CDR2 YYNGEE. The CDR3 consists of 15 residues. V dropped 4 bases and J dropped 9 bases, with 17 bases sitting between them. The CDR3 sequence is CASSPTGAGGSPLHF. CDR3 nucleotide sequence: TGTGCCAGCAGCCCAACAGGAGCCGGGGGTTCACCCCTCCACTTT.

This clone was seen once. The rearrangement links TRBV5-4 to TRBJ2-5; 13 bases match TRBD2. Germline V gene data show CDR1 as SGHNT and CDR2 as YYREEE (reference sequence). Trimming at V came to 4 bases and at J to 2 bases, leaving 8 bases not matched to a gene. The CDR3 runs to 17 residues. CDR3 nucleotide sequence: TGTGCCAGCAGCATCCCGGGACTAGCGGGGCATCAAGAGACCCAGTACTTC. Protein sequence: CASSIPGLAGHQETQYF.

The genes are TRBV7-3 and TRBJ2-7; 10 bases match TRBD2. The germline CDR1 and CDR2 sequences are SGHTA and FQGTGA. The CDR3 runs to 13 residues. Germline trimming cut 4 bases from V and 3 bases from J; bases unmatched to any gene: 0. The CDR3 sequence is CASSWTSGYEQYF. The CDR3 coding sequence is TGTGCCAGCAGCTGGACTAGCGGCTACGAGCAGTACTTC.

V gene TRBV5-4 combines with J gene TRBJ2-1; 14 positions agree with TRBD2. V trimming: 3 bases; J trimming: 4 bases; junction bases outside the gene matches: 6. CDR1 SGHNT and CDR2 YYREEE come from the germline V gene (reference sequence). The CDR3 sequence is 17 residues long. CDR3 bases: TGTGCCAGCAGCTACGGACTAGCGGGAGGTAAATACAATGAGCAGTTCTTC. It codes for CASSYGLAGGKYNEQFF.

This clone was observed a handful of times. This rearrangement joins TRBV18 to TRBJ2-7; the match to TRBD1 covers 7 bases. The V segment lost 2 bases and the J segment 4 bases; nucleotides outside the gene matches: 5. Germline CDR1 is KGHSH and CDR2 is LQKENI. There are 14 residues in the CDR3. The CDR3 reads CASSPIGTAYEQYF. CDR3 DNA: TGTGCCAGCTCACCAATTGGGACAGCTTACGAGCAGTACTTC.

The chain is built from TRBV28 and TRBJ1-5; TRBD1 is a possible D gene (5 bases). The CDR3 has 14 residues. Trimming removed 7 bases from V and 2 bases from J, with 12 bases in between. The germline V gene encodes CDR1 MDHEN and CDR2 SYDVKM. CDR3 in amino acids: CASTSGLGNQPQHF. CDR3 coding DNA: TGTGCCAGCACATCAGGGCTCGGCAATCAGCCCCAGCATTTT.